The rows below give T cell receptor beta chains drawn from one sample of a study of cytotoxic CD8 clonotypes in ibrutinib-treated CLL. Profiling relied on immunoSEQ multiplex PCR, and the TCRdb table lists in-frame clones only, not all of them. The sample holds roughly 150,000 clones, 81% seen once. The specimen comprised PBMCs, sampled after 12 months of ibrutinib treatment. These receptor sequences come from a human donor with chronic lymphocytic leukemia. The CDR3 runs from the conserved cysteine through the conserved F or W. The order of the fields is V gene, clone size, CDR3 length, D gene, J gene, CDR3 DNA, CDR3 protein. A D gene is named only where the DNA matches it firmly. Clone size is shown for a subset of rows, as once, few, many or a class of expanded clone.

TRBV7-9	.	15	.	TRBJ2-2	TGTGCCAGCAGCTTAACCGACTCCTACACCGGGGAGCTGTTTTTT	CASSLTDSYTGELFF
TRBV6-1	many	15	.	TRBJ2-5	TGTGCCAGCAGTGAAGCTGGATATGGGCAAGAGACCCAGTACTTC	CASSEAGYGQETQYF
TRBV28	.	14	.	TRBJ2-3	TGTGCCAGCAGTTTGAACCCCGGTGGGGATACGCAGTATTTT	CASSLNPGGDTQYF
TRBV11-2	few	15	TRBD2	TRBJ2-1	TGTGCCAGCAGCTTAGCTGCGGGGGGGCAGCGCGAGCAGTTCTTC	CASSLAAGGQREQFF
TRBV5-4	.	13	.	TRBJ2-3	TGTGCCAGCAGCATGGGTGAGCGGGATACGCAGTATTTT	CASSMGERDTQYF
TRBV28	.	14	TRBD1	TRBJ2-7	TGTGCCAGCAGATCCGGGACAGCTTCCTACGAGCAGTACTTC	CASRSGTASYEQYF
TRBV7-8	.	12	.	TRBJ2-5	TGTGCCAGCAGCTTATCACAGGGCGCCCAGTACTTC	CASSLSQGAQYF
TRBV7-6	.	18	.	TRBJ2-3	TGTGCCAGCAGCTCATTCCCGGGACTGGTTGGTGACACAGATACGCAGTATTTT	CASSSFPGLVGDTDTQYF
TRBV7-2	.	18	.	TRBJ1-6	TGTGCCAGCAGCTTGGGGACCCGACAGACCTCCTATAATTCACCCCTCCACTTT	CASSLGTRQTSYNSPLHF
TRBV6-4	once	19	TRBD1	TRBJ2-3	TGTGCCAGACCTAAGACAGGGGATGAATTTATCGATAGCACAGATACGCAGTATTTT	CARPKTGDEFIDSTDTQYF
TRBV5-1	.	17	TRBD2	TRBJ2-5	TGCGCCAGCAGCTTGGCCGGGACTAGCGGGGGTCAAGAGACCCAGTACTTC	CASSLAGTSGGQETQYF
TRBV7-8	.	13	TRBD1	TRBJ2-2	TGTGCCAGCAGTCAGACAGGGACCGGGGAGCTGTTTTTT	CASSQTGTGELFF
TRBV11-2	.	14	.	TRBJ1-5	TGTGCCAGCAGCTTGGACACTTACAATCAGCCCCAGCATTTT	CASSLDTYNQPQHF
TRBV10-3	many	14	.	TRBJ2-3	TGTGCCACCGGGGAGGGGGGCTTCACAGATACGCAGTATTTT	CATGEGGFTDTQYF
TRBV4-3	.	15	.	TRBJ2-7	TGCGCCAGCAGCCAATGGTTGCGGGGTCCCTACGAGCAGTACTTC	CASSQWLRGPYEQYF
TRBV5-1	.	12	.	TRBJ2-3	TGCGCCAGCAGCCCTAACACAGATACGCAGTATTTT	CASSPNTDTQYF
TRBV4-3	many	15	.	TRBJ1-1	TGCGCCAGCAGCCAAGAACTTGGGACATCGGCTGAAGCTTTCTTT	CASSQELGTSAEAFF
TRBV2	.	15	TRBD2	TRBJ2-7	TGTGCCAGCAGTGGGGGAGCGGGAGCTTCCTACGAGCAGTACTTC	CASSGGAGASYEQYF
TRBV19	.	16	.	TRBJ2-2	TGTGCCAGTAGTATAGGGGGTTCTACGAACACCGGGGAGCTGTTTTTT	CASSIGGSTNTGELFF
TRBV19	.	15	.	TRBJ1-3	TGTGCCAGTAGAGGTCGAGCCTTCTCTGGAAACACCATATATTTT	CASRGRAFSGNTIYF
TRBV15	.	17	.	TRBJ1-5	TGTGCCACCAGCAGAGATCTGTGGGGACAAACTAATCAGCCCCAGCATTTT	CATSRDLWGQTNQPQHF
TRBV19	.	15	.	TRBJ2-1	TGTGCCAGTCAAGGGGGGCTGAGCTCCTACAATGAGCAGTTCTTC	CASQGGLSSYNEQFF
TRBV2	.	13	TRBD1	TRBJ1-6	TGTGCCAGCACTGATCAGGGGGATTCACCCCTCCACTTT	CASTDQGDSPLHF
TRBV20-1	.	10	.	TRBJ2-7	TGCAGTGCAAGCTACTACGAGCAGTACTTC	CSASYYEQYF
TRBV5-3	.	16	TRBD2	TRBJ2-3	TGTGCCAGAAGCCCCAGTTGCGGGGGGGGGACAGATACGCAGTATTTT	CARSPSCGGGTDTQYF
TRBV5-4	.	17	.	TRBJ2-2	TGTGCCAGCAGCCTAGACAGCCTCGCAACGAACACCGGGGAGCTGTTTTTT	CASSLDSLATNTGELFF
TRBV7-2	.	16	.	TRBJ2-1	TGTGCCAGCAGTTTTAGGGCAGCGTCAGGAACCAATGAGCAGTTCTTC	CASSFRAASGTNEQFF
TRBV4-2	.	14	TRBD2	TRBJ2-5	TGTGCCAGCAAGACTAGCGGGGGAGGGGAGACCCAGTACTTC	CASKTSGGGETQYF
TRBV11-2	.	14	TRBD2	TRBJ2-5	TGTGCCAGCAGCCAACTAGCGGGGGTCGAGACCCAGTACTTC	CASSQLAGVETQYF
TRBV28	.	17	TRBD1	TRBJ1-3	TGTGCCAGCAGTCTGCAGGACAGGCCCTCCTCTGGAAACACCATATATTTT	CASSLQDRPSSGNTIYF
TRBV5-1	.	17	.	TRBJ1-1	TGCGCCAGCAGCATTGTCGGGTACTCCAGAGCGAACACTGAAGCTTTCTTT	CASSIVGYSRANTEAFF
TRBV5-4	.	14	TRBD1	TRBJ1-2	TGTGCCTGTAGACAGGGGACAGCTAACTATGGCTACACCTTC	CACRQGTANYGYTF
TRBV4-2	.	16	.	TRBJ1-2	TGTGCCAGCAAAGAGACTGGGACACACCTAAACTATGGCTACACCTTC	CASKETGTHLNYGYTF
TRBV21-1	.	12	.	TRBJ2-3	TGTGCCAGGAACTTAAGGGAGGCAACGCAGTATTTT	CARNLREATQYF
TRBV11-1	.	15	TRBD1	TRBJ2-7	TGTGCCAGCAGCTCTCCGGGACAGGCATCCTACGAGCAGTACTTC	CASSSPGQASYEQYF
TRBV12-5	.	14	TRBD2	TRBJ2-3	TGTGCTAGTGGTCAGGGACTAGCTTCAGATACGCAGTATTTT	CASGQGLASDTQYF
TRBV7-2	.	13	.	TRBJ1-6	TGTGCCAGCAGGTCCCCTGGGGATTCACCCCTCCACTTT	CASRSPGDSPLHF
TRBV19	once	16	.	TRBJ1-5	TGTGCCAGTAGAACAGGGCCGATGCTTAGCAATCAGCCCCAGCATTTT	CASRTGPMLSNQPQHF
TRBV7-9	.	12	.	TRBJ2-1	TGTGCCAGCAGCTTAACGAGCTCGGCACAGTTCTTC	CASSLTSSAQFF
TRBV4-3	.	13	.	TRBJ1-2	TGCGCCAGCAGCCCACCGGGGGGCCAAAAATACACCTTC	CASSPPGGQKYTF
TRBV5-6	.	15	TRBD1	TRBJ1-2	TGTGCCAGCAGCTCCAGGGACAGGGTATACTATGGCTACACCTTC	CASSSRDRVYYGYTF
TRBV6-5	.	13	.	TRBJ1-2	TGTGCCAGCAACCAGGGGTTTGGCCATGGCTACACCTTC	CASNQGFGHGYTF
TRBV4-1	.	15	.	TRBJ1-4	TGCGCCAGCACCCTCCTTCCGGGACTGGGAGAAAAACTGTTTTTT	CASTLLPGLGEKLFF
TRBV10-3	few	15	TRBD1	TRBJ2-7	TGTGCCATCAGTCCTGGACAGGGGTTGACCTACGAGCAGTACTTC	CAISPGQGLTYEQYF
TRBV29-1	.	14	.	TRBJ2-2	TGCAGCGTTGATAGCGGTTTGAACACCGGGGAGCTGTTTTTT	CSVDSGLNTGELFF
TRBV7-2	.	17	.	TRBJ1-1	TGTGCCAGCAGCTTAGCAGAAAGTCGGGTTCGGAACACTGAAGCTTTCTTT	CASSLAESRVRNTEAFF
TRBV7-9	.	14	.	TRBJ2-3	TGTGCCAGCAGCTTAAGACGTCAGACAGATACGCAGTATTTT	CASSLRRQTDTQYF
TRBV7-3	.	15	.	TRBJ2-6	TGTGCCAGCAGTCCCACACGTTCTGGGGCCAACGTCCTGACTTTC	CASSPTRSGANVLTF
TRBV28	.	14	TRBD2	TRBJ2-7	TGTGCCAGCAGGGGGACTAGCGGGGACTACGAGCAGTACTTC	CASRGTSGDYEQYF
TRBV10-3	.	11	.	TRBJ2-1	TGTGCCATCAGTGGCATACATGAGCAGTTCTTC	CAISGIHEQFF
TRBV19	.	17	.	TRBJ1-3	TGTGCCAGTAGTATTGAAGTGGTGCCATTCTCTGGAAACACCATATATTTT	CASSIEVVPFSGNTIYF
TRBV4-1	.	18	.	TRBJ1-5	TGCGCCAGCAGCCGAACCATACTAGCGGGAGGCCGATTTCAGCCCCAGCATTTT	CASSRTILAGGRFQPQHF
TRBV19	.	16	TRBD2	TRBJ2-1	TGTGCCAGTAGTATAGATTCCCTAGCGGGCTACAATGAGCAGTTCTTC	CASSIDSLAGYNEQFF
TRBV28	once	14	.	TRBJ2-2	TGTGCCAGCAGTTTTTGGGTGAACACCGGGGAGCTGTTTTTT	CASSFWVNTGELFF
TRBV28	.	14	TRBD2	TRBJ2-4	TGTGCCAGCACGCGGGGGGGTACCGTAAACATTCAGTACTTC	CASTRGGTVNIQYF
TRBV6-1	.	17	TRBD1	TRBJ1-2	TGTGCCAGCAGTGGGCCGGGACAGGGGGTGGGTCTATATGGCTACACCTTC	CASSGPGQGVGLYGYTF
TRBV9	.	16	.	TRBJ2-1	TGTGCCAGCAGCGTAGAAAAGGGGGTTGTTTACAATGAGCAGTTCTTC	CASSVEKGVVYNEQFF